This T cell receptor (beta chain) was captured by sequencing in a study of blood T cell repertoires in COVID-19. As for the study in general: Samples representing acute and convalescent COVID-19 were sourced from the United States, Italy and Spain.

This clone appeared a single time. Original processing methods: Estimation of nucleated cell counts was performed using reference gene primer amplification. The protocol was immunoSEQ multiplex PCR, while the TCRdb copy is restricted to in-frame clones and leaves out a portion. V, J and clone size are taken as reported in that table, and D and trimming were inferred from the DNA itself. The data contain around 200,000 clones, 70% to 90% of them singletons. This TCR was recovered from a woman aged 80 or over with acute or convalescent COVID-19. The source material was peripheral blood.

The CDR3 nucleotides read TGTGCCAGCAGAACCCGGGGGGGCACAGATACGCAGTATTTT. Translation: CASRTRGGTDTQYF. This chain links TRBV5-4 with TRBJ2-3; 7 nucleotides match TRBD2. Germline V CDR1 and CDR2: SGHNT, YYREEE (reference sequence). The J segment lost 1 base and the V segment lost 5 bases, leaving 4 bases of the junction unmatched. CDR3 length equals 14 residues.